These 21 T cell receptor beta chains share one sample of origin, sequenced in a study of T cells after yellow fever vaccination. TCRdb recomputed calls from the 5' RACE reads with MiXCR, one row per CDR3 protein. The data contain some 670,000 distinct CDR3 sequences, 9% to 15% of them singletons. The sequencing used PBMCs, collected on the day of the yellow fever booster vaccination. The receptor set was obtained from a young man who received the YFV17D yellow fever vaccine.

This clonotype was found a few times. The CDR3 DNA follows: TGTGCCAGCCGGGACAGGGTCTACGAGCAGTACTTC. The encoded protein is CASRDRVYEQYF. V gene TRBV6-5 combines with J gene TRBJ2-7, with TRBD1 matching 9 bases. V dropped 8 bases and J dropped 3; count of bases not matched to a gene: 2. This CDR3 comprises 12 residues. Germline V gene data show CDR1 as MNHEY and CDR2 as SVGAGI.

This clonotype has only a few counts. The CDR3 spells CASSLISDNEQFF. In DNA form, the CDR3 reads TGCGCCAGCAGCTTGATTTCAGACAATGAGCAGTTCTTC. J is TRBJ2-1 and V is TRBV5-1, with D uncertain. The CDR3 extends over 13 amino acids. Trimming took off 1 base at V and 5 bases at J, with 7 bases between the two ends. Germline CDR1 is SGHRS and CDR2 is YFSETQ.

CDR3 coding DNA: TGTGCCAGCAGCCAAGATCTACAAGTCCAAGAGACCCAGTACTTC. Translation gives CASSQDLQVQETQYF. This rearrangement joins TRBV4-2 to TRBJ2-5; D is ambiguous. CDR1 is LGHNA and CDR2 is YNFKEQ in the germline V gene. V gave up 0 bases and J gave up 1 base, with 9 bases separating them. This CDR3 is built from 15 residues.

This clonotype was seen more than once but under ten times. CDR3 loop: CASSQDPDGSQPQHF. The CDR3 nucleotides read TGCGCCAGCAGCCAAGATCCAGATGGCAGTCAGCCCCAGCATTTT. The gene calls are TRBV4-3 and TRBJ1-5; D not resolved. V shed 0 bases and J shed 6 bases, with 12 bases lying between them. Germline lookup yields CDR1 LGHNA and CDR2 YSLEER. The CDR3 is 15 amino acids.

V gene TRBV11-2 combines with J gene TRBJ2-1; 11 bases match TRBD2. Germline V gene sequence: CDR1 SGHAT, CDR2 FQNNGV. V was clipped by 1 base and J by 9 bases; unmatched bases: 14. The CDR3 is made up of 18 amino acids. The CDR3 reads CASSLVRAGTSGLGEQFF. CDR3 in DNA: TGTGCCAGCAGCTTAGTGAGGGCCGGGACTAGCGGTCTCGGTGAGCAGTTCTTC.

The V and J genes are TRBV15 and TRBJ2-3, with D perhaps TRBD1 (5 bases). The CDR3 consists of 16 residues. Deletions cut 0 bases from V and 3 bases from J, with 13 bases between. Per the germline V gene, CDR1 is LNHNV and CDR2 is YYDKDF (reference sequence). CDR3 region: CATSRDRKGMTDTQYF. As DNA, the CDR3 is TGTGCCACCAGCAGAGATCGGAAGGGGATGACAGATACGCAGTATTTT.

This clonotype was observed a handful of times. The chain is built from TRBV29-1 and TRBJ2-7; D unresolved. Germline-derived CDR1 and CDR2 are SQVTM and ANQGSEA. V shed 0 bases and J shed 3 bases, with 12 bases lying between them. The CDR3 sequence is 14 residues long. The DNA for the CDR3 is TGCAGCGTTGAAGATCCTGAAGGCGGCTACGAGCAGTACTTC. Amino acids: CSVEDPEGGYEQYF.

This clonotype came up many times. The gene calls are TRBV20-1 and TRBJ1-2, with D possibly matching TRBD1 (6 bases). This CDR3 comprises 15 residues. The V gene lost 5 bases and the J gene lost 5 bases, with 21 bases spanning the gap. Germline V CDR1 and CDR2: DFQATT, SNEGSKA (reference sequence). The DNA of the CDR3 is TGCAGTGCTCAACCCCTACAGAAGGGGGAGTATGGCTACACCTTC. Protein product: CSAQPLQKGEYGYTF.

This clonotype was detected a few times. The chain employs TRBV29-1 and TRBJ1-5; D uncertain. This CDR3 spans 12 amino acids. Trimming left V 7 bases short and J 0 bases short, with 7 bases between. Germline lookup yields CDR1 SQVTM and CDR2 ANQGSEA. DNA of the CDR3: TGCAGCGCTACGCTTAGCAATCAGCCCCAGCATTTT. Residues: CSATLSNQPQHF. The complete variable domain, with remaining parts taken from reference TRBV29-1 and TRBJ1-5, reads SAVISQKPSRDICQRGTSLTIQCQVDSQVTMMFWYRQQPGQSLTLIATANQGSEATYESGFVIDKFPISRPNLTFSTLTVSNMSPEDSSIYLCSATLSNQPQHFGDGTRLSIL.

This clonotype was detected a few times. The chain is built from TRBV6-2 or TRBV6-3 and TRBJ2-5; D not resolved. Germline CDR1 is MNHEY and CDR2 is SVGEGT. V was shortened by 2 bases and J by 3 bases, with 16 bases between the two germline ends. The CDR3 consists of 16 residues. The CDR3 is CASSYPAPGRKETQYF. CDR3 coding DNA: TGTGCCAGCAGTTACCCGGCCCCCGGGCGAAAAGAGACCCAGTACTTC.

Comment on this clonotype: A much larger clone differs from this one at a single base, so this may be a read error. The chain has TRBV7-9 and TRBJ2-5, with a possible D match to TRBD2 (6 bases). The CDR3 has 13 amino acids. CDR1 is SEHNR and CDR2 is FQNEAQ in the germline V gene (reference sequence). The DNA for the CDR3 is TGTGCCAGCAGCTTCTTCGGGGGAGAGACCCGGTACTTC. Encoded protein: CASSFFGGETRYF.

This clonotype has at least ten counts. The V call is TRBV7-8, the J call TRBJ2-7; possibly TRBD1 for D (5 bases). Trimming left V 1 base short and J 5 bases short, with 9 bases between. Germline CDR1 and CDR2: SGHVS and FQNEAQ. This CDR3 is 13 amino acids long. The CDR3 region is CASSLGTQNEQYF. Here the CDR3 DNA reads TGTGCCAGCAGCTTAGGGACACAGAACGAGCAGTACTTC.

This chain uses TRBV28 with TRBJ2-7; 8 nucleotides line up with TRBD2. Germline values: CDR1 MDHEN, CDR2 SYDVKM. V shed 8 bases, J shed 1 base, and the junction held 7 bases outside the gene matches. This CDR3 is 14 amino acids long. As DNA, the CDR3 is TGTGCCAGCCATACGAGCGGGAGATCCTACGAGCAGTACTTC. Amino acids: CASHTSGRSYEQYF.

This clonotype has a handful of counts. The rearrangement joins TRBV10-3 to TRBJ2-7; D uncertain. Deletions cut 0 bases from V and 3 bases from J, with 3 bases between. The CDR3 covers 12 residues. Germline CDR1 ENHRY, CDR2 SYGVKD. The DNA for the CDR3 is TGTGCCATCAGTGAGTCATACTACGAGCAGTACTTC. It codes for CAISESYYEQYF.

This clonotype was counted ten times or more. The chain couples TRBV12-3 or TRBV12-4 to TRBJ1-5; TRBD1 aligns across 10 bases. The CDR3 runs 17 residues. J lost 4 bases, V lost 6 bases, and 12 bases had no gene match. CDR3 sequence reads: CASSPPRTGGWNQPQHF. CDR3 coding DNA: TGTGCCAGCAGCCCTCCCCGGACAGGGGGTTGGAATCAGCCCCAGCATTTT.

Turning to this clonotype: A read error may produce the germline difference seen at one junction end. The CDR3 coding sequence is TGCGGTGCTAGGATTAAGGGACTAGCGCACGAGCAGTACTTC. It is translated as CGARIKGLAHEQYF. This chain joins TRBV20-1 and TRBJ2-7; 10 bases fit TRBD2. The length of the CDR3 is 14 residues. Germline V gives CDR1 DFQATT, CDR2 SNEGSKA (reference sequence).

J is TRBJ2-7 and V is TRBV28; D unresolved. The CDR3 totals 11 residues. Trimming cost V 3 bases and J 13 bases, with 13 bases left between them. CDR1 MDHEN and CDR2 SYDVKM come from the germline V gene. Written as DNA, the CDR3 is TGTGCCAGCAGTTTTCTGGACCGATCATACTTC. It is translated as CASSFLDRSYF.

This clonotype has only a few counts. The rearrangement uses TRBV29-1 and TRBJ1-1, with TRBD1 as a possible D gene (6 bases). Germline V lookup: CDR1 SQVTM, CDR2 ANQGSEA. This CDR3 contains 13 residues. The ends were cut back, 4 bases at V and 7 bases at J, with 16 bases in the middle. The CDR3 sequence: CSVVRGFDVEAFF. DNA for the CDR3: TGCAGCGTTGTCAGGGGCTTCGACGTTGAAGCTTTCTTT.

The rearrangement joins TRBV15 to TRBJ2-2; TRBD1 aligns across 7 bases. J gave up 1 base and V 4 bases, and 9 bases lay outside the gene matches. This CDR3 has 17 residues. CDR1 and CDR2 (germline): LNHNV, YYDKDF (reference sequence). For the CDR3, the DNA is TGTGCCACCAGCACCCCTACAGGGGCCCTGAACACCGGGGAGCTGTTTTTT. This gives the protein CATSTPTGALNTGELFF.

This chain connects TRBV27 to TRBJ1-2; TRBD1 might be the D (5 bases). Germline V gene sequence: CDR1 MNHEY, CDR2 SMNVEV (reference sequence). CDR3 length: 14 amino acids. V dropped 5 bases and J dropped 3 bases, with 13 bases sitting between them. The CDR3 loop is CASSLDGGYYGYTF. The CDR3 nucleotides are TGTGCCAGCAGTCTCGACGGGGGGTACTATGGCTACACCTTC.

This clonotype was detected only a few times. The V call is TRBV7-2, the J call TRBJ1-2; D might be TRBD1 (5 bases). The V gene's germline CDR1 is SGHTA and CDR2 FQGNSA. This CDR3 has 15 amino acids. Trimming cost V 5 bases and J 0 bases, with 13 bases left between them. The CDR3 sequence is CASSEGTSANYGYTF. The DNA for the CDR3 is TGTGCCAGCAGCGAAGGGACCTCAGCTAACTATGGCTACACCTTC.